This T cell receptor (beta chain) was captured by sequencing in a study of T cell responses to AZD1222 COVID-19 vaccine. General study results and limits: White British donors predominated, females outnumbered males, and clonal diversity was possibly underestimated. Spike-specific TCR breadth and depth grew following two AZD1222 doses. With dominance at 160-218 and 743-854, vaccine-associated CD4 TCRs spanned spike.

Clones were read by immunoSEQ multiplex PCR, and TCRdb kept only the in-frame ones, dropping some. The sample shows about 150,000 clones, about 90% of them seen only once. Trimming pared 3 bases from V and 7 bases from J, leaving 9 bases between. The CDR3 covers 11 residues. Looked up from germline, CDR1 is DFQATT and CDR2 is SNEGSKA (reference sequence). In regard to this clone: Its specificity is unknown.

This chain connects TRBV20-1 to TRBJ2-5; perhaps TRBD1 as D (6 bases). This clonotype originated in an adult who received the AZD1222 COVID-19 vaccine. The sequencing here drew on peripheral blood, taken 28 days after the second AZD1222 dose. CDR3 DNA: TGCAGTGCTAGTCAGGGGTGGACCCAGTACTTC. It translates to CSASQGWTQYF.